A selection of T cell receptor beta chains follows, all from one sample in a study of Tregs in tolerant kidney transplant recipients. Clones were read by immunoSEQ multiplex PCR, and TCRdb kept only the in-frame ones, dropping some. The sample contains 68,000 or so clones, around 84% of which appear only once. Sequenced: CD4+ T cells from blood. These TCRs come from a human donor in good health. CDR3s include the opening cysteine and the closing phenylalanine or tryptophan. A D gene is named only where the DNA matches it firmly. Not every row has a clone size; where given, it reads once, few, many or a size class.

TRBD1,NA,TRBV28,TRBJ2-7,CASDRGYEQYF,TGTGCCAGTGACAGGGGCTACGAGCAGTACTTC
NA,NA,TRBV7-6,TRBJ1-5,CASSSDLNQPQHF,TGTGCCAGCAGCTCGGACCTCAATCAGCCCCAGCATTTT
TRBD2,NA,TRBV18,TRBJ2-5,CASSPGRGQVETQYF,TGTGCCAGCTCACCAGGGAGGGGCCAAGTAGAGACCCAGTACTTC
TRBD1,NA,TRBV2,TRBJ1-4,CASSAGDRGKSF,TGTGCCAGCAGTGCGGGGGACAGGGGTAAGAGTTTT
NA,NA,TRBV7-9,TRBJ1-6,CASSLALSGRGSYNSPLHF,TGTGCCAGCAGCTTAGCGCTGTCAGGACGGGGGTCCTATAATTCACCCCTCCACTTT
NA,NA,TRBV6-6,TRBJ1-3,CASSPLGSGNTIYF,TGTGCCAGCAGTCCCTTAGGTTCTGGAAACACCATATATTTT
NA,NA,TRBV18,TRBJ2-5,CASSPPRGSQETQYF,TGTGCCAGCTCACCACCTCGAGGGAGCCAAGAGACCCAGTACTTC
NA,NA,TRBV7-9,TRBJ1-2,CASSLSGYGYTF,TGTGCCAGCAGCTTATCAGGGTATGGCTACACCTTC
NA,once,TRBV6-1,TRBJ2-7,CASSEALFSGVEQYF,TGTGCCAGCAGTGAAGCACTGTTTTCGGGAGTCGAGCAGTACTTC
NA,few,TRBV7-2,TRBJ2-2,CASSLQAGDTGELFF,TGTGCCAGCAGCTTACAGGCCGGAGACACCGGGGAGCTGTTTTTT
NA,NA,TRBV29-1,TRBJ2-5,CSFEESGRQETQYF,TGCAGCTTCGAAGAGAGCGGTAGGCAAGAGACCCAGTACTTC
TRBD1,NA,TRBV18,TRBJ1-6,CASSPQTGVHNSPLHF,TGTGCCAGCTCACCACAGACAGGGGTCCACAATTCACCCCTCCACTTT
TRBD2,NA,TRBV27,TRBJ2-7,CASSPFSGESYEQYF,TGTGCCAGCAGCCCGTTTAGCGGGGAATCCTACGAGCAGTACTTC
NA,NA,TRBV9,TRBJ1-3,CASSVGPISGNTIYF,TGTGCCAGCAGCGTAGGACCGATCTCTGGAAACACCATATATTTT
TRBD1,NA,TRBV7-3,TRBJ2-1,CASSPNGQGVNEQFF,TGTGCCAGCAGCCCAAACGGACAGGGAGTGAATGAGCAGTTCTTC
NA,NA,TRBV30,TRBJ1-2,CAWSVLAYHGYTF,TGTGCCTGGAGTGTACTTGCCTATCATGGCTACACCTTC